Each of the 5 T cell receptor beta chains below was sequenced from the same sample in a study of radiotherapy plus CTLA-4 blockade in lung cancer. Repertoires were generated with immunoSEQ multiplex PCR, while TCRdb's copy carries only in-frame clones and drops some. Here the sample spans about 53,000 clones, 70% to 90% being singletons. The material sequenced was peripheral blood, taken from a patient treated with radiotherapy plus ipilimumab. The receptor source for this set is a human donor with non-small cell lung cancer whose response to radiotherapy plus ipilimumab could not be evaluated.

Comments on this clone: In the same sample, other DNA sequences code for this CDR3. This chain uses TRBV2 with TRBJ1-5, with D maybe TRBD1 (5 bases). This CDR3 comprises 14 residues. Germline CDR1 SNHLY, CDR2 FYNNEI. Trimming left V 3 bases short and J 3 bases short, with 9 bases between. CDR3 sequence (DNA): TGTGCCAGCAGTGAGGGGCAGGACAATCAGCCCCAGCATTTT. Amino acids: CASSEGQDNQPQHF.

The V call is TRBV7-2, the J call TRBJ2-6, with 8 bases identical to TRBD1. Trimming at V came to 5 bases and at J to 4 bases, leaving 4 bases not matched to a gene. CDR1 and CDR2 (germline): SGHTA, FQGNSA. The CDR3 extends over 15 amino acids. The CDR3 here is CASSAGTGGANVLTF. The DNA of the CDR3 is TGTGCCAGCAGCGCGGGGACAGGAGGGGCCAACGTCCTGACTTTC. Variable domain in full (rest from reference TRBV7-2 and TRBJ2-6): GAGVSQSPSNKVTEKGKDVELRCDPISGHTALYWYRQSLGQGLEFLIYFQGNSAPDKSGLPSDRFSAERTGGSVSTLTIQRTQQEDSAVYLCASSAGTGGANVLTFGAGSRLTVL.

The chain joins TRBV25-1 to TRBJ1-4; D gene unclear. Looked up from germline, CDR1 is MGHDK and CDR2 is SYGVNS. CDR3 length: 13 residues. Deletions cut 6 bases from V and 7 bases from J, with 12 bases between. DNA for the CDR3: TGTGCCAGCAGCAGAAAAGCAGGTGAAAAACTGTTTTTT. Its translation: CASSRKAGEKLFF.

The V call is TRBV5-1, the J call TRBJ2-6; 8 bases are shared with TRBD1. V lost 5 bases to trimming and J lost 4 bases; unmatched junction nucleotides: 14. CDR1 is SGHRS and CDR2 is YFSETQ in the germline V gene. The CDR3 has 18 amino acids. The CDR3 loop reads CASSGVPGTGDGANVLTF. CDR3 coding DNA: TGCGCCAGCAGTGGCGTACCCGGGACAGGCGACGGGGCCAACGTCCTGACTTTC. Combining the CDR3 with reference TRBV5-1 and TRBJ2-6 gives the whole variable domain KAGVTQTPRYLIKTRGQQVTLSCSPISGHRSVSWYQQTPGQGLQFLFEYFSETQRNKGNFPGRFSGRQFSNSRSEMNVSTLELGDSALYLCASSGVPGTGDGANVLTFGAGSRLTVL.

The chain employs TRBV4-3 and TRBJ1-2; maybe TRBD1 (6 bases). V was shortened by 2 bases and J by 6 bases, with 13 bases between the two germline ends. The V gene's germline CDR1 is LGHNA and CDR2 YSLEER. The CDR3 contains 14 residues. CDR3 in amino acids: CASSQPNRDNGYTF. The CDR3 DNA follows: TGCGCCAGCAGCCAACCTAACAGGGATAATGGCTACACCTTC.